Listed below are T cell receptor beta chains from one sample, sequenced in a study of blood T cells in healthy people across ages. One entry per CDR3 protein results from TCRdb running MiXCR on the 5' RACE reads. The repertoire holds roughly 720,000 distinct CDR3 sequences, with roughly 50% as singletons. Material for sequencing was blood. The receptors were gathered from a man at least 80 years old in good health. CDR3s leave out the opening cysteine and the closing phenylalanine or tryptophan.

v_gene	j_gene	CDR3aa
TRBV12-3/TRBV12-4	TRBJ2-1	ASSDYSGVNEQF
TRBV11-2	TRBJ1-2	ASSSRSADYGYT
TRBV28	TRBJ1-1	ATYRRGGTEAF
TRBV27	TRBJ2-4	ASRGGAPDEQY
TRBV7-9	TRBJ2-7	ASSLFVGVRTGTYEQY
TRBV7-2	TRBJ2-1	ASSLVSGNYNEQF
TRBV10-3	TRBJ2-1	AISGRQGAGNEQF
TRBV7-3	-	ASSLAVFETQY
TRBV24-1	TRBJ2-7	ATSDAGTEQY
TRBV5-1	TRBJ2-1	ASSLFQRSSYNEQF
TRBV29-1	TRBJ1-1	SVEQGAFTEAF
TRBV7-9	-	ASSRTTSGRTSHEQY
TRBV7-3	-	ASSPTGQGAEQY